Following are 27 T cell receptor beta chains from one sample sequenced in a study of T cell repertoires in cytomegalovirus infection. TCRdb independently ran MiXCR on the reads; one entry per CDR3 protein. This sample has fewer than 80,000 distinct CDR3 sequences, with 3.7% found just once. Sequences were obtained from PBMCs. These receptors originate from a human donor in good health (CMV status not recorded). Some clones in this sample may be carry-over from other donors' samples.

This clonotype has at least ten counts. The V gene is TRBV7-2, the J gene TRBJ2-1, with D uncertain. The CDR3 runs 14 residues. The germline V and J ends were trimmed by 3 bases and 8 bases, with 14 bases remaining between them. From germline, CDR1 is SGHTA and CDR2 FQGNSA. The CDR3, as DNA: TGTGCCAGCAGCTTGGGCTACGGCCAGGATGAGCAGTTCTTC. As protein: CASSLGYGQDEQFF.

This clonotype was found many times. V usage is TRBV28 and J usage is TRBJ1-5; D call uncertain. Germline V gene sequence: CDR1 MDHEN, CDR2 SYDVKM. The CDR3 runs to 13 residues. V lost 3 bases and J 4 bases, leaving 7 bases between the germline ends. Written as DNA, the CDR3 is TGTGCCAGCAGTTTTCGGGCAAATCAGCCCCAGCATTTT. This translates into CASSFRANQPQHF.

This clonotype was counted ten times or more. The chain employs TRBV18 and TRBJ1-2; D unclear. Germline CDR1 is KGHSH and CDR2 is LQKENI. The V gene lost 3 bases and the J gene lost 5 bases, with 7 bases spanning the gap. CDR3 length equals 12 residues. The CDR3, as DNA: TGTGCCAGCTCACCGTCCGGTTATGGCTACACCTTC. It specifies CASSPSGYGYTF.

This clonotype was counted at least ten times. This chain links TRBV6-6 with TRBJ2-7; D is uncertain. Germline V lookup: CDR1 MNHNY, CDR2 SVGAGI (reference sequence). Trimming left V 7 bases short and J 0 bases short, with 7 bases between. The CDR3 covers 12 residues. The CDR3 nucleotides read TGTGCCAGCAAGGCGAGCTCCTACGAGCAGTACTTC. This translates into CASKASSYEQYF.

This clonotype was seen many times. This chain joins TRBV12-3 or TRBV12-4 and TRBJ1-2; D unclear. The CDR3 is 16 amino acids. Trimming took off 6 bases at V and 8 bases at J, with 25 bases between the two ends. This CDR3 reads CASSPHERVWDAGYTF. The CDR3 nucleotides read TGTGCCAGCAGCCCTCACGAGCGGGTATGGGATGCAGGCTACACCTTC.

This clonotype has ten or more counts. The rearrangement joins TRBV6-2 or TRBV6-3 to TRBJ2-1; 9 nucleotides match TRBD2. The CDR3 is made up of 14 amino acids. V shed 8 bases and J 6 bases; nucleotides not matched to a gene: 8. CDR1 is MNHEY, CDR2 SVGEGT, per germline. CDR3 amino acids: CASLRSGGFNEQFF. As DNA, the CDR3 is TGTGCCAGCCTCAGGAGCGGGGGGTTCAATGAGCAGTTCTTC.

This clonotype has at least ten counts. The chain is built from TRBV7-9 and TRBJ1-1, with D uncertain. Between the trimmed V and J ends, which lost 5 bases and 0 bases, there was a span of 13 bases. Germline lookup yields CDR1 SEHNR and CDR2 FQNEAQ (reference sequence). This CDR3 has 15 amino acids. The chain's CDR3 is CASSRSTTVNTEAFF. The CDR3 DNA follows: TGTGCCAGCAGCCGCTCAACCACGGTGAACACTGAAGCTTTCTTT.

This clonotype has ten or more counts. The V and J genes are TRBV6-6 and TRBJ1-1, with no clear D. The CDR3 length is 11 residues. Looked up from germline, CDR1 is MNHNY and CDR2 is SVGAGI (reference sequence). V lost 4 bases to trimming and J lost 3 bases, with 3 bases between them. CDR3 nucleotide sequence: TGTGCCAGCAGTTCGGACACTGAAGCTTTCTTT. Protein product: CASSSDTEAFF.

Points on this clonotype: A read error may account for a junction end that differs from germline. The rearrangement links TRBV7-2 to TRBJ1-1, with D unclear. The CDR3 sequence is 12 residues long. Germline CDR1 and CDR2: SGHTA and FQGNSA. The CDR3, as DNA: TGTGCCAGCAGCTTAGATAGGAAGCTAGCGTACTTT. Translating it yields CASSLDRKLAYF.

There are many counts of this clonotype. The rearrangement joins TRBV27 to TRBJ2-3; either TRBD1 or TRBD2 may supply D (5 bases each). The CDR3 has 15 residues. V was cut by 2 bases and J by 2 bases, with 11 bases left in between. Germline loops: CDR1 MNHEY, CDR2 SMNVEV (reference sequence). CDR3 in amino acids: CASSLGDPFTDTQYF. The CDR3 nucleotides read TGTGCCAGCAGTTTAGGGGACCCTTTCACAGATACGCAGTATTTT.

The table lists this clonotype with many counts. J is TRBJ2-2 and V is TRBV7-8; 7 bases agree with TRBD1. V was pared by 5 bases and J by 0 bases, with 6 bases of the junction left unmatched. Germline CDR1 and CDR2: SGHVS and FQNEAQ. The CDR3 is 16 residues long. Here the CDR3 DNA reads TGTGCCAGCAGCCACCGGGACAGTTCGAACACCGGGGAGCTGTTTTTT. It translates to CASSHRDSSNTGELFF.

This clonotype has ten or more counts. This sequence joins TRBV12-3 or TRBV12-4 and TRBJ1-2; TRBD1 might be the D (6 bases). Trimming pared 5 bases from V and 6 bases from J, leaving 10 bases between. This CDR3 has 12 residues. The CDR3 here is CASSPQGDGYTF. The CDR3 DNA sequence: TGTGCCAGCAGTCCACAGGGAGATGGCTACACCTTC.

This clonotype appeared many times. The V call is TRBV18, the J call TRBJ1-1; a weak D match, TRBD1 (6 bases). The CDR3 totals 12 residues. Germline values: CDR1 KGHSH, CDR2 LQKENI. V dropped 2 bases and J dropped 6 bases, with 7 bases sitting between them. The CDR3 DNA is TGTGCCAGCTCACCATACAGGGCTGAAGCTTTCTTT. Its protein product is CASSPYRAEAFF.

Ten or more counts support this clonotype. The chain couples TRBV7-9 to TRBJ1-5; D uncertain. The CDR3 loop spans 14 amino acids. In germline, CDR1 is SEHNR, CDR2 FQNEAQ (reference sequence). With 5 bases removed from V and 1 base from J, the gap between germline ends came to 9 bases. This CDR3 is CASSAISSNQPQHF. In DNA, the CDR3 is TGTGCCAGCAGCGCTATATCCAGCAATCAGCCCCAGCATTTT.

This clonotype was detected ten times or more. This rearrangement joins TRBV7-2 to TRBJ1-5; maybe TRBD1 (5 bases). Germline V gene lookup returns CDR1 SGHTA and CDR2 FQGNSA. This CDR3 has 15 residues. V dropped 3 bases and J dropped 4 bases, with 13 bases sitting between them. CDR3 protein: CASSLGTRENQPQHF. In DNA form, the CDR3 reads TGTGCCAGCAGCTTGGGGACTAGAGAGAATCAGCCCCAGCATTTT.

In its sample, this clonotype was seen many times. The CDR3 loop reads CASSLVANYGYTF. CDR3 bases: TGTGCCAGCAGCTTAGTGGCGAACTATGGCTACACCTTC. The chain links TRBV7-2 to TRBJ1-2; D unclear. V was cut by 1 base and J by 2 bases, with 5 bases left in between. Germline values: CDR1 SGHTA, CDR2 FQGNSA. The CDR3 spans 13 residues.

This clonotype was picked up many times. The chain employs TRBV19 and TRBJ1-1; D gene uncertain. Germline CDR1 reads LNHDA; CDR2 reads SQIVND (reference sequence). V lost 8 bases and J lost 0, with 16 bases in between. The CDR3 is 15 residues long. The chain's CDR3 is CASRLRVDLNTEAFF. The DNA for the CDR3 is TGTGCCAGTCGACTGAGAGTGGATTTGAACACTGAAGCTTTCTTT.

This clonotype was detected ten times or more. The V call is TRBV28, the J call TRBJ1-2; D gene ambiguous. Germline V gene sequence: CDR1 MDHEN, CDR2 SYDVKM. The CDR3 is made up of 14 amino acids. V was trimmed by 5 bases and J by 2 bases, leaving 12 bases between them. CDR3 residues: CASSIFEENYGYTF. In nucleotides, the CDR3 is TGTGCCAGCAGTATCTTTGAGGAAAACTATGGCTACACCTTC.

The sample holds many counts of this clonotype. This chain links TRBV18 with TRBJ2-7, with TRBD1 as a possible D gene (6 bases). Trimming pared 0 bases from V and 2 bases from J, leaving 8 bases between. Looked up from germline, CDR1 is KGHSH and CDR2 is LQKENI. CDR3 length: 14 residues. The CDR3: CASSPPGQTYEQYF. The CDR3 nucleotides read TGTGCCAGCTCACCACCGGGACAAACCTACGAGCAGTACTTC.

This clonotype was picked up many times. The CDR3 coding sequence is TGTGCCTGGGACAGACGGCCTCTCACGGGCTACACCTTC. Translated, it gives CAWDRRPLTGYTF. This chain uses TRBV30 with TRBJ1-2; perhaps TRBD1 as D (5 bases). The CDR3 consists of 13 residues. Trimming shortened V by 5 bases and J by 8 bases, and 18 bases separated the two germline ends. Looked up from germline, CDR1 is GTSNPN and CDR2 is SVGIG (reference sequence).

This clonotype was observed many times. V usage is TRBV6-2 or TRBV6-3 and J usage is TRBJ1-6, with 9 bases lining up with TRBD1. J gave up 0 bases and V 5 bases, and 5 bases lay outside the gene matches. There are 17 residues in the CDR3. Germline loops: CDR1 MNHEY, CDR2 SVGEGT. The CDR3 DNA follows: TGTGCCAGCAGTCTTGGACAGGGGAGCTCCTATAATTCACCCCTCCACTTT. Translating gives CASSLGQGSSYNSPLHF.

This clonotype has a count of ten or more. This chain links TRBV28 with TRBJ1-1; D is unresolved. Trimming stripped 3 bases from V and 6 bases from J, with 5 bases between. This CDR3 is built from 11 residues. Germline CDR1 and CDR2: MDHEN and SYDVKM. The CDR3: CASSFRSEAFF. CDR3 nucleotides: TGTGCCAGCAGTTTCAGGTCTGAAGCTTTCTTT.

At least ten counts were recorded for this clonotype. The chain has TRBV10-3 and TRBJ1-2; the D is unclear. The CDR3 is made up of 15 amino acids. Germline V gene data show CDR1 as ENHRY and CDR2 as SYGVKD. Trimming pared 7 bases from V and 4 bases from J, leaving 19 bases between. The chain's CDR3 is CAITRPPLGSYGYTF. The CDR3 region has the DNA TGTGCCATCACTCGGCCTCCCTTGGGCAGCTATGGCTACACCTTC.

This clonotype was found many times. The V gene is TRBV19, the J gene TRBJ1-1; possibly TRBD1 for D (6 bases). V was pared by 5 bases and J by 1 base, with 14 bases between. CDR1 and CDR2 from the germline V gene are LNHDA and SQIVND (reference sequence). The CDR3 is made up of 15 amino acids. CDR3 nucleotides: TGTGCCAGTAGTGCTTTACAGGGCGAGAACACTGAAGCTTTCTTT. The encoded protein is CASSALQGENTEAFF.

There are many counts of this clonotype. The rearrangement joins TRBV7-9 to TRBJ2-5; weak D call: TRBD1 (6 bases). Trimming removed 2 bases from V and 3 bases from J, with 7 bases in between. The germline V gene encodes CDR1 SEHNR and CDR2 FQNEAQ (reference sequence). CDR3 length: 13 amino acids. CDR3 loop: CASSLSGEETQYF. The CDR3 DNA reads as TGTGCCAGCAGCTTATCAGGGGAAGAGACCCAGTACTTC.

In this sample, this clonotype turned up many times. The V gene is TRBV7-9, the J gene TRBJ2-2; D possibly matches TRBD1 or TRBD2 (5 bases each). V was cut by 4 bases and J by 0 bases, with 12 bases left in between. This CDR3 region has 16 residues. In germline, CDR1 is SEHNR, CDR2 FQNEAQ (reference sequence). This CDR3 reads CASSSTRDPNTGELFF. CDR3 nucleotide sequence: TGTGCCAGCAGCTCGACCCGGGACCCGAACACCGGGGAGCTGTTTTTT.

This clonotype was seen ten or more times. The chain links TRBV4-3 to TRBJ1-5; D ambiguous. Between the trimmed V and J ends, which lost 0 bases and 4 bases, there was a span of 10 bases. CDR1 is LGHNA and CDR2 is YSLEER in the germline V gene. CDR3 size: 15 residues. CDR3 nucleotide sequence: TGCGCCAGCAGCCAAGAGGCGACGGAAAATCAGCCCCAGCATTTT. The encoded protein is CASSQEATENQPQHF.